Listed below are T cell receptor beta chains from one sample, sequenced in a study of shared clonotypes between healthy human individuals. Clones were read by immunoSEQ multiplex PCR, and TCRdb kept only the in-frame ones, dropping some. The sample holds a few million clones, approximately 93% seen once. The sample consisted of naive CD4+ T cells from PBMCs. The source is a man aged 18 to 30 in good health. Some clones in this sample may be carry-over from other donors' samples. The CDR3 runs from the conserved cysteine through the conserved F or W. Fields, in order: clone size, V gene, D gene, J gene, CDR3 DNA, CDR3 protein. The D gene is left open where the match is weak. Part of the rows lack a size; the others show once, few, many or a class for expanded clones.

>.|TRBV9|TRBD1|TRBJ1-1
TGTGCCAGCAGCCCATGGGGACAGATGAACACTGAAGCTTTCTTT
CASSPWGQMNTEAFF
>once|TRBV7-9|TRBD2|TRBJ2-5
TGTGCCAGCAGCCCAGGACTAGCGGGAGCAAGTTTCGAGACCCAGTACTTC
CASSPGLAGASFETQYF
>.|TRBV27|.|TRBJ1-3
TGTGCCAGCAGTTCGACAGCCCTGAGCTCTGGAAACACCATATATTTT
CASSSTALSSGNTIYF
>.|TRBV5-1|.|TRBJ1-1
TGCGCCAGCAGCTTGGCCGGGCGGTCTGAAGCTTTCTTT
CASSLAGRSEAFF
>.|TRBV9|.|TRBJ2-2
TGTGCCAGCAGCAGGGGCCCTACATCCACCGGGGAGCTGTTTTTT
CASSRGPTSTGELFF
>.|TRBV28|TRBD1|TRBJ1-1
TGTGCCAGCACCGATAGGGGGCGAGTGAACACTGAAGCTTTCTTT
CASTDRGRVNTEAFF
>.|TRBV7-2|.|TRBJ1-5
TGTGCCAGCAGTTACTCTGGAACGGCTCAGCCCCAGCATTTT
CASSYSGTAQPQHF
>.|TRBV9|.|TRBJ1-1
TGTGCCAGCCTCGAAGGACCTGACCTAAACACTGAAGCTTTCTTT
CASLEGPDLNTEAFF
>.|TRBV6-6|.|TRBJ1-2
TGTGCCAGCAGTTCTGGGGACGTCGGGTACTATGGCTACACCTTC
CASSSGDVGYYGYTF
>once|TRBV5-4|.|TRBJ1-1
TGTGCCAGCAGCTTTCTTCGGGGGGAGGTGAACACTGAAGCTTTCTTT
CASSFLRGEVNTEAFF
>.|TRBV28|TRBD2|TRBJ2-7
TGTGCCAGCAGTTTTGCGACTAGCGGCACCTACGAGCAGTACTTC
CASSFATSGTYEQYF
>.|TRBV11-2|.|TRBJ2-7
TGTGCCAGCAGCTTAGACATCCCCGAGCAGTACTTC
CASSLDIPEQYF
>.|TRBV6-6|.|TRBJ1-5
TGTGCCAGCAGTTATGGCAGCCTCAATCAGCCCCAGCATTTT
CASSYGSLNQPQHF
>.|TRBV10-3|TRBD2|TRBJ2-1
TGTGCCATCAGCGGGACTAGCGACACCCCACCGTTCTTC
CAISGTSDTPPFF
>.|TRBV30|.|TRBJ2-7
TGTGCCTGGAGTAGGCGGGACACTTACGAGCAGTACTTC
CAWSRRDTYEQYF
>.|TRBV7-9|TRBD2|TRBJ2-2
TGTGCCAGCAGCTTAGCATGGGCAGCGGGAGGCTCCGGGGAGCTGTTTTTT
CASSLAWAAGGSGELFF
>.|TRBV28|.|TRBJ1-5
TGTGCCAGCAGGACGGACTCTCCAGCGGGTCAGCCCCAGCATTTT
CASRTDSPAGQPQHF
>.|TRBV19|.|TRBJ1-4
TGTGCCAGTACCCGGACTGGGCGGGAAAATGAAAAACTGTTTTTT
CASTRTGRENEKLFF